This T cell receptor beta chain was identified in a study of blood T cell repertoires in COVID-19. Germline-derived CDR1 and CDR2 are MNHEY and SVGEGT. Trimming took 0 bases from V and 3 from J; bases not matched to a gene: 2. The CDR3 contains 16 residues. Original methodology: Nucleated cell number was recorded as an estimate derived from reference gene primer amplification. Only in-frame clones appear in the TCRdb table, and some are missing; sequencing was by immunoSEQ multiplex PCR. V and J calls and clone size are given by that table; D and trimming were obtained from the DNA. The table records about 440,000 clones, 80% to 90% of them present only once.

This TCR was recovered from a woman in her 30s with acute or convalescent COVID-19. Sequencing was done on a sample of peripheral blood. The J gene is TRBJ2-3, the V gene TRBV6-2 or TRBV6-3, with 11 bases fitting TRBD2. The CDR3: CASSYSLAGGTDTQYF. CDR3 coding DNA: TGTGCCAGCAGTTACTCGCTAGCGGGGGGTACAGATACGCAGTATTTT.